This T cell receptor beta chain was recorded in a study of OX40 agonist ivuxolimab in advanced cancers. Study at large: The patients' treatment was ivuxolimab, an agonistic anti-OX40 (CD134) antibody. Subjects had a mean age of around 60 years, with a range of roughly 20 to 79; less than 90% were male.

Concerning this clone itself: As yet, its antigen is unknown.

Overall study findings and caveats: CD4+ and CD8+ T cells in blood underwent clonal expansion by week 6 at 0.1 to 3.0 mg/kg. Relatively little clonal expansion, among the lowest observed, appeared in partial responders at 0.1-3.0 mg/kg.

Only in-frame clones appear in the TCRdb table, and some are missing; sequencing was by immunoSEQ multiplex PCR. This sample has over 55,000 clones, with 91% found just once. Unmatched junction bases numbered 8, after V lost 4 bases and J lost 4 bases. Germline CDR1 and CDR2: SGHRS and YFSETQ. This CDR3 spans 14 amino acids. The receptor was derived from an adult with an advanced solid tumor such as melanoma, head and neck, liver or kidney cancer. The V and J genes are TRBV5-1 and TRBJ2-7; 7 bases line up with TRBD1. The sequences come from CD4+ or CD8+ T cells sorted from blood, collected in a trial of the OX40 agonist ivuxolimab. CDR3 sequence (DNA): TGCGCCAGCAGCCTCGGGACAGAAAAATACGAGCAGTACTTC. It is translated as CASSLGTEKYEQYF.